The 9 T cell receptor beta chains given below trace back to one sample, sequenced in a study of blood T cells in healthy people across ages. The authors ran a second PCR of about 6 to 11 cycles using a sample-barcoded 5' primer and a J-beta primer mix. TCRdb fed the 5' RACE reads into MiXCR, producing one record per CDR3 protein. The sample includes around 800,000 distinct CDR3 sequences, about 48% of them seen just once. Sequencing used blood. Receptors originate from an older man in good health.

The V call is TRBV20-1, the J call TRBJ1-5; D uncertain. Germline lookup yields CDR1 DFQATT and CDR2 SNEGSKA (reference sequence). CDR3 length: 14 residues. Trimming took 3 bases from V and 3 from J, leaving 12 bases between them. Here the CDR3 reads CSASPGSVNQPQHF. CDR3 sequence (DNA): TGCAGTGCTAGTCCCGGGTCGGTCAATCAGCCCCAGCATTTT.

To note about this clonotype: One junction end disagrees with the germline gene, perhaps due to a read error. The CDR3 DNA is TGCAGAGCTAGTGAGTCTAGCGGGTACCCCTACGAGCAGTACTTC. It codes for CRASESSGYPYEQYF. The chain uses TRBV20-1 and TRBJ2-5, with 8 bases that match TRBD2. The DNA end lines up better with TRBJ2-7; the J call may be wrong. The CDR3 covers 15 residues. Germline CDR1 reads DFQATT; CDR2 reads SNEGSKA (reference sequence).

The rearrangement links TRBV12-3 or TRBV12-4 to TRBJ2-1; D not certain. Deletions cut 5 bases from V and 6 bases from J, with 20 bases between. This CDR3 comprises 16 residues. CDR3: CASSRRLDLPFNEQFF. CDR3 nucleotides: TGTGCCAGCAGTCGAAGACTCGATCTGCCGTTCAATGAGCAGTTCTTC.

The CDR3 coding sequence is TGCAGCGTAAGCCGACTAGCGGCCCCAGAGACCCAGTACTTC. Translating it yields CSVSRLAAPETQYF. The J gene is TRBJ2-5, the V gene TRBV29-1, with 9 nucleotides matching TRBD2. The V and J ends lost 6 bases and 4 bases, in that order; junction bases with no gene match: 9. This CDR3 region has 14 residues. Germline V gene data show CDR1 as SQVTM and CDR2 as ANQGSEA.

This rearrangement joins TRBV6-5 to TRBJ2-1, with D perhaps TRBD2 (7 bases). This CDR3 spans 16 amino acids. The germline CDR1 and CDR2 sequences are MNHEY and SVGAGI. Trimming took 0 bases from V and 8 from J, leaving 17 bases between them. The CDR3 reads CASSYSRGAGAHEQFF. CDR3 sequence (DNA): TGTGCCAGCAGTTACTCTCGGGGGGCCGGGGCCCATGAGCAGTTCTTC.

The genes are TRBV29-1 and TRBJ2-1, with 10 bases that match TRBD2. From germline, CDR1 is SQVTM and CDR2 ANQGSEA. The CDR3 is 14 amino acids. V lost 4 bases, J lost 13 bases, and 13 bases stayed unmatched. The CDR3 coding sequence is TGCAGCGTTGTACGGGCTAGCGGGAGAGAAGAACAGTTCTTC. This gives the protein CSVVRASGREEQFF.

This clonotype was counted only a few times. The rearrangement uses TRBV5-1 and TRBJ2-5; 9 bases are shared with TRBD2. The germline V gene encodes CDR1 SGHRS and CDR2 YFSETQ. Germline trimming cut 6 bases from V and 11 bases from J; bases unmatched to any gene: 14. The CDR3 has 14 amino acids. CDR3 protein: CASMTSGNSNEQYF. CDR3 coding DNA: TGCGCCAGCATGACTAGCGGAAATTCCAATGAGCAGTACTTC.

This chain links TRBV29-1 with TRBJ2-7; D is uncertain. This CDR3 region has 11 residues. Trimming removed 4 bases from V and 4 bases from J, with 8 bases in between. Germline CDR1 and CDR2: SQVTM and ANQGSEA. The CDR3 here is CSVVGLYEQYF. The CDR3, as DNA: TGCAGCGTTGTGGGCCTTTACGAGCAGTACTTC.

The chain has TRBV10-3 and TRBJ1-1; TRBD1 might be the D (5 bases). V lost 4 bases to trimming and J lost 1 base, with 10 bases between them. Per the germline V gene, CDR1 is ENHRY and CDR2 is SYGVKD. The CDR3 covers 14 residues. The DNA for the CDR3 is TGTGCCATCAGTGTACGGGGCGAGAACACTGAAGCTTTCTTT. This encodes CAISVRGENTEAFF.